One TCR beta chain is described in this entry. The data are from a study of blood T cell repertoires in COVID-19. Germline loops: CDR1 SGDLS, CDR2 YYNGEE. Trimming took 3 bases from V and 0 from J, leaving 19 bases between them. The CDR3 sequence is 18 residues long. The method was immunoSEQ multiplex PCR; TCRdb's version includes in-frame clones alone and lacks a portion of them. The sample has about 300,000 clones, approximately 84% seen once. This clonotype originated in a human donor with COVID-19, enrolled during active disease. The donor label of this sample is uncertain. V and J are TRBV9 and TRBJ2-4, with D possibly TRBD2 on 6 matching bases. The sequencing sample was made of peripheral blood. The CDR3 DNA reads as TGTGCCAGCAGCGCTAGTCAAGGCGGGAACCTAGCCAAAAACATTCAGTACTTC. Translating it yields CASSASQGGNLAKNIQYF.